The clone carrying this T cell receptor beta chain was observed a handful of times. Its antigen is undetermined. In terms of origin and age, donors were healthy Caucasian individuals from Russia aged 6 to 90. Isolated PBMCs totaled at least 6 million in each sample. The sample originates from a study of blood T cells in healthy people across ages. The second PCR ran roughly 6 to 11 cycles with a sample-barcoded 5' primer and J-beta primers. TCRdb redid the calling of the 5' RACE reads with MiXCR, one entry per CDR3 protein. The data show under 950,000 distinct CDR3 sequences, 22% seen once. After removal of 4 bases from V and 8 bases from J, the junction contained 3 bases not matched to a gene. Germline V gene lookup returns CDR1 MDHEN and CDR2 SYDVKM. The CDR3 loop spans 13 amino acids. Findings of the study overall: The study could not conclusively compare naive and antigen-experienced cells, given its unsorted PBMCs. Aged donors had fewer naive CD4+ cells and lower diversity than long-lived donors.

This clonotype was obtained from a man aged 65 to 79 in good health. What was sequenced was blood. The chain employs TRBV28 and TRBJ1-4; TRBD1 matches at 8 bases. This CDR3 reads CASSSGQGEKLFF. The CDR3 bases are TGTGCCAGCAGTTCCGGACAGGGCGAAAAACTGTTTTTT.